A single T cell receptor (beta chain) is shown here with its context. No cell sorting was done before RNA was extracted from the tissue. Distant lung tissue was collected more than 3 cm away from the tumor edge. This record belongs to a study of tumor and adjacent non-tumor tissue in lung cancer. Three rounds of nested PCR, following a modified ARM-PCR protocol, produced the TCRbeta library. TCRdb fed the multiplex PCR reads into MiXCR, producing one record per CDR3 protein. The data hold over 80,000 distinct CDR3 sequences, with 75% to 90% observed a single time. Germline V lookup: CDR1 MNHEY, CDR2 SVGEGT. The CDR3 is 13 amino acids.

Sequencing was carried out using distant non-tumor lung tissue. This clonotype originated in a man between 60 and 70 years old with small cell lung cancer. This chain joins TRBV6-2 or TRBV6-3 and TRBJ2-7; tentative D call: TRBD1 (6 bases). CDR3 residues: CASGLDSSYKQYV. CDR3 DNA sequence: TGTGCCAGCGGCCTGGACAGCTCCTACAAGCAGTACGTC.